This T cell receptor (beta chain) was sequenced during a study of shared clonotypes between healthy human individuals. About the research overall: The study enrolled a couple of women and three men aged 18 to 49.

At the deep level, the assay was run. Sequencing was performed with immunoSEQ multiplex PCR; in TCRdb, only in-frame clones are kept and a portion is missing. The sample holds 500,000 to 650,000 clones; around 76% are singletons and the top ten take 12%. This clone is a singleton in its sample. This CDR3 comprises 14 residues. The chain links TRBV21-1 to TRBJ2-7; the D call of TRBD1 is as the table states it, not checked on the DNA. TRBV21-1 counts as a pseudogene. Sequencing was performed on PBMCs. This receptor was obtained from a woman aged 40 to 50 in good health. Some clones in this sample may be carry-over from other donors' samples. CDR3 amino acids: CASSNGTAGNEQYF. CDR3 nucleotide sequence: TGTGCCAGCAGCAACGGGACAGCCGGGAACGAGCAGTACTTC.